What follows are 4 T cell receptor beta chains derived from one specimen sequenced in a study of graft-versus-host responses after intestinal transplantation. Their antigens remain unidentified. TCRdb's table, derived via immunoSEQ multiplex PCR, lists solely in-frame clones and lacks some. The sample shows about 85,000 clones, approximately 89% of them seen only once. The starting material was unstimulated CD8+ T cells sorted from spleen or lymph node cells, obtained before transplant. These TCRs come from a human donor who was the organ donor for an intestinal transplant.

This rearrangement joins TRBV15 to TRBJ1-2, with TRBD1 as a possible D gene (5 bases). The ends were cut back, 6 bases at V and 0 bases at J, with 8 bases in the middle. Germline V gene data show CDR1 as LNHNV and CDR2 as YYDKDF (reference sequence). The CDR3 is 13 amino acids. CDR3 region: CATRDTPNYGYTF. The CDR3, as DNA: TGTGCCACCAGGGACACACCTAACTATGGCTACACCTTC.

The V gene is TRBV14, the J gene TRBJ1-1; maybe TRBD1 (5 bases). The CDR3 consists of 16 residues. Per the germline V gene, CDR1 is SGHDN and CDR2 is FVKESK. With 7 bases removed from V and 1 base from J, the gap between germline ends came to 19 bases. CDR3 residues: CASNRRAGRKNTEAFF. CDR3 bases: TGTGCCAGCAATCGACGTGCGGGACGGAAGAACACTGAAGCTTTCTTT.

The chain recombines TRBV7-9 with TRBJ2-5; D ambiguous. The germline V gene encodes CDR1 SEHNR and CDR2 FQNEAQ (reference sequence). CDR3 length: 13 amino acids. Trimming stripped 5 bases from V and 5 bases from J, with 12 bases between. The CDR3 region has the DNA TGTGCCAGCAGCCCCTCGGACGGGGAGACCCAGTACTTC. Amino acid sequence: CASSPSDGETQYF.

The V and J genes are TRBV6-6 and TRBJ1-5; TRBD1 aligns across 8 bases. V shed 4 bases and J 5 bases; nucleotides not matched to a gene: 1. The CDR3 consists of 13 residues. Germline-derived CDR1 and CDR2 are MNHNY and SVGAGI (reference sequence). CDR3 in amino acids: CASSWTGHQPQHF. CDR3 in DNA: TGTGCCAGCAGTTGGACAGGGCATCAGCCCCAGCATTTT.